Listed here are 30 T cell receptor beta chains from one sample, sequenced in a study of blood T cell repertoires in COVID-19. Generated by immunoSEQ multiplex PCR, the TCRdb table keeps only in-frame clones and is missing some. The table records 200,000 to 250,000 clones, more than 75% of them present only once. The sample consisted of peripheral blood. These receptors were obtained from an elderly man with acute or convalescent COVID-19.

The CDR3 DNA reads TGTGCCAGCAGCCCTAGTCTCTCTGGAAACACCATATATTTT. The encoded protein is CASSPSLSGNTIYF. This sequence joins TRBV28 and TRBJ1-3, with unresolved D. CDR1 and CDR2 from the germline V gene are MDHEN and SYDVKM. V was pared by 6 bases and J by 0 bases, with 9 bases between. This CDR3 comprises 14 residues.

V and J are TRBV11-2 and TRBJ2-1, with no clear D. V lost 1 base, J lost 5 bases, and 6 bases lay in between. Germline V lookup: CDR1 SGHAT, CDR2 FQNNGV. This CDR3 is 13 amino acids long. Here the CDR3 DNA reads TGTGCCAGCAGCTTAGGTCAGAACAATGAGCAGTTCTTC. It is translated as CASSLGQNNEQFF. Based on the CDR3 plus reference TRBV11-2 and TRBJ2-1, the full variable domain is EAGVAQSPRYKIIEKRQSVAFWCNPISGHATLYWYQQILGQGPKLLIQFQNNGVVDDSQLPKDRFSAERLKGVDSTLKIQPAKLEDSAVYLCASSLGQNNEQFFGPGTRLTVL.

The rearrangement joins TRBV2 to TRBJ1-1; TRBD1 matches at 8 bases. The germline V gene encodes CDR1 SNHLY and CDR2 FYNNEI. Trimming cost V 2 bases and J 11 bases; bases outside gene matches: 10. This CDR3 is built from 14 residues. The CDR3 bases are TGTGCCAGCAGTGAATGGAGACAGGGGAGTAAGGCTTTCTTT. Translating it yields CASSEWRQGSKAFF.

V and J are TRBV24-1 and TRBJ1-5; TRBD1 matches 7 bases. CDR3 size: 13 residues. V dropped 8 bases and J dropped 3; count of bases not matched to a gene: 3. CDR1 is KGHDR, CDR2 SFDVKD, per germline. CDR3 protein: CATTGGNNQPQHF. CDR3 DNA: TGTGCCACCACAGGGGGTAACAATCAGCCCCAGCATTTT.

The rearrangement links TRBV4-3 to TRBJ1-1, with TRBD1 identical over 7 bases. CDR1 and CDR2 from the germline V gene are LGHNA and YSLEER. This CDR3 comprises 13 residues. The V segment lost 5 bases and the J segment 8 bases; nucleotides outside the gene matches: 8. CDR3 nucleotide sequence: TGCGCCAGCAGCACCGACAGGGTTGGGGAAGCTTTCTTT. Its translation is CASSTDRVGEAFF.

This clone has just one count. This chain joins TRBV5-1 and TRBJ1-4; weak D call: TRBD1 (5 bases). The CDR3 sequence is 19 residues long. Germline V CDR1 and CDR2: SGHRS, YFSETQ. V lost 4 bases and J 7 bases, leaving 29 bases between the germline ends. In DNA, the CDR3 is TGCGCCAGCAGCCCGTTTCGAGGAGGGGCGGTCACAAGGCTTGAAAAACTGTTTTTT. Residues: CASSPFRGGAVTRLEKLFF.

V usage is TRBV9 and J usage is TRBJ2-7; TRBD1 matches at 8 bases. Trimming took 0 bases from V and 1 from J; bases not matched to a gene: 3. The germline V gene encodes CDR1 SGDLS and CDR2 YYNGEE. The CDR3 runs 15 residues. CDR3 residues: CASSVGGQASYEQYF. The CDR3 nucleotides are TGTGCCAGCAGCGTAGGGGGACAGGCGTCCTACGAGCAGTACTTC. Combining the CDR3 with reference TRBV9 and TRBJ2-7 gives the whole variable domain DSGVTQTPKHLITATGQRVTLRCSPRSGDLSVYWYQQSLDQGLQFLIQYYNGEERAKGNILERFSAQQFPDLHSELNLSSLELGDSALYFCASSVGGQASYEQYFGPGTRLTVT.

Points on this clone: Other nucleotide sequences from this sample produce the same CDR3. The gene calls are TRBV27 and TRBJ1-1; unclear D gene. V gave up 3 bases and J gave up 0 bases, with 5 bases separating them. From germline, CDR1 is MNHEY and CDR2 SMNVEV (reference sequence). This CDR3 is 13 amino acids long. The CDR3 reads CASSFSVNTEAFF. DNA for the CDR3: TGTGCCAGCAGTTTTTCTGTGAACACTGAAGCTTTCTTT.

This chain joins TRBV5-1 and TRBJ2-7; 12 bases agree with TRBD2. CDR1 and CDR2 from the germline V gene are SGHRS and YFSETQ. This CDR3 has 14 amino acids. V lost 3 bases, J lost 4 bases, and 2 bases stayed unmatched. CDR3 sequence: CASSSGTSGYEQYF. CDR3 coding DNA: TGCGCCAGCAGCTCGGGGACTAGCGGGTACGAGCAGTACTTC.

This sequence joins TRBV10-3 and TRBJ1-1, with 7 positions matching TRBD1. Trimming took 7 bases from V and 6 from J; bases not matched to a gene: 8. CDR1 ENHRY and CDR2 SYGVKD come from the germline V gene. The CDR3 runs to 13 residues. The CDR3 DNA reads as TGTGCCATCACCCGAGGAGGGGGCTCTGAAGCTTTCTTT. Residues: CAITRGGGSEAFF.

This chain links TRBV6-6 with TRBJ1-6, with 8 nucleotides matching TRBD1. The CDR3 sequence is 15 residues long. J lost 6 bases, V lost 6 bases, and 7 bases had no gene match. Germline V gene lookup returns CDR1 MNHNY and CDR2 SVGAGI (reference sequence). The CDR3 bases are TGTGCCAGCAGCCGAGGACAGGGTGGTAATTCACCCCTCCACTTT. The encoded protein is CASSRGQGGNSPLHF.

The gene calls are TRBV28 and TRBJ2-1, with 9 positions matching TRBD2. The CDR3 sequence is 15 residues long. CDR1 and CDR2 (germline): MDHEN, SYDVKM. After removal of 5 bases from V and 7 bases from J, the junction contained 9 bases not matched to a gene. CDR3 sequence (DNA): TGTGCCAGCAGTCCTCTAGCGGGATTAGTTAATGAGCAGTTCTTC. It encodes CASSPLAGLVNEQFF. Supplemented by reference TRBV28 and TRBJ2-1, the full variable domain reads DVKVTQSSRYLVKRTGEKVFLECVQDMDHENMFWYRQDPGLGLRLIYFSYDVKMKEKGDIPEGYSVSREKKERFSLILESASTNQTSMYLCASSPLAGLVNEQFFGPGTRLTVL.

The chain links TRBV7-2 to TRBJ2-5; 9 bases line up with TRBD1. With V trimmed by 5 bases and J by 4 bases, 8 bases remained unmatched. Looked up from germline, CDR1 is SGHTA and CDR2 is FQGNSA. The CDR3 sequence is 15 residues long. The CDR3 DNA is TGTGCCAGCAGCAAAGGGACAGGGCGGTCAGAGACCCAGTACTTC. Translating it yields CASSKGTGRSETQYF. The full variable domain, with the rest looked up from reference TRBV7-2 and TRBJ2-5, is GAGVSQSPSNKVTEKGKDVELRCDPISGHTALYWYRQSLGQGLEFLIYFQGNSAPDKSGLPSDRFSAERTGGSVSTLTIQRTQQEDSAVYLCASSKGTGRSETQYFGPGTRLLVL.

The V and J genes are TRBV27 and TRBJ1-5, with 7 bases lining up with TRBD1. Germline CDR1 MNHEY, CDR2 SMNVEV (reference sequence). V dropped 6 bases and J dropped 7; count of bases not matched to a gene: 18. The CDR3 covers 17 residues. The CDR3 region is CASSPRGAGGPWQPQHF. The CDR3 DNA sequence: TGTGCCAGCAGCCCAAGGGGAGCAGGGGGGCCTTGGCAGCCCCAGCATTTT.

V is TRBV7-8 and J is TRBJ1-1, with D possibly being TRBD1 (6 bases). Looked up from germline, CDR1 is SGHVS and CDR2 is FQNEAQ. CDR3 length: 14 residues. V was cut by 7 bases and J by 2 bases, with 14 bases left in between. The CDR3 sequence is CASMVGGRNTEAFF. The CDR3 DNA follows: TGTGCCAGCATGGTCGGGGGGCGCAACACTGAAGCTTTCTTT.

This rearrangement joins TRBV28 to TRBJ1-4; D unclear. In germline, CDR1 is MDHEN, CDR2 SYDVKM. The CDR3 contains 15 residues. Trimming took off 4 bases at V and 0 bases at J, with 9 bases between the two ends. CDR3 in amino acids: CASSSDFSTNEKLFF. CDR3 in DNA: TGTGCCAGCAGTTCCGACTTCTCAACTAATGAAAAACTGTTTTTT.

This clone was counted between two and nine times. The gene calls are TRBV28 and TRBJ1-6, with a tentative D call TRBD1 (6 bases). The germline V gene encodes CDR1 MDHEN and CDR2 SYDVKM. Trimming took off 3 bases at V and 9 bases at J, with 15 bases between the two ends. This CDR3 has 15 residues. This chain's CDR3 is CASSLMTGGRSPLHF. The CDR3 bases are TGTGCCAGCAGTTTGATGACAGGTGGTCGTTCACCCCTCCACTTT.

This clone was picked up a small number of times. CDR3 bases: TGCGCCAGCAGCTTGCTTCCAGGGGCCTTCACCGGGGAGCTGTTTTTT. It encodes CASSLLPGAFTGELFF. The chain combines TRBV5-1 with TRBJ2-2; TRBD1 might be the D (6 bases). Germline lookup yields CDR1 SGHRS and CDR2 YFSETQ. The V end was cut by 1 base, the J end by 4 bases, with 14 bases between. The CDR3 has 16 amino acids.

The V gene is TRBV10-3, the J gene TRBJ1-1; TRBD1 is a possible D gene (6 bases). This CDR3 region has 11 residues. In germline, CDR1 is ENHRY, CDR2 SYGVKD. Trimming left V 11 bases short and J 5 bases short, with 12 bases between. CDR3 protein: CAAGGATEAFF. Here the CDR3 DNA reads TGTGCCGCCGGGGGGGCGACTGAAGCTTTCTTT.

This clone has just a few counts. The CDR3 loop reads CASSLDRVNQPQHF. CDR3 nucleotides: TGTGCCAGCTCCCTGGACAGGGTCAATCAGCCCCAGCATTTT. The chain has TRBV18 and TRBJ1-5; TRBD1 aligns across 8 bases. The V gene's germline CDR1 is KGHSH and CDR2 LQKENI. This CDR3 is 14 amino acids long. The ends lost 6 bases at V and 3 bases at J; junction bases unmatched: 4. The full variable domain, completed using reference TRBV18 and TRBJ1-5, is NAGVMQNPRHLVRRRGQEARLRCSPMKGHSHVYWYRQLPEEGLKFMVYLQKENIIDESGMPKERFSAEFPKEGPSILRIQQVVRGDSAAYFCASSLDRVNQPQHFGDGTRLSIL.

J is TRBJ1-2 and V is TRBV5-5; a weak D match, TRBD1 (5 bases). Germline assignment: CDR1 SGHKS and CDR2 YYEKEE (reference sequence). V lost 6 bases, J lost 0 bases, and 12 bases lay in between. CDR3 length equals 14 residues. CDR3 region: CASNRGDSNYGYTF. The CDR3 nucleotides read TGTGCCAGCAACCGCGGGGACTCTAACTATGGCTACACCTTC.

The rearrangement uses TRBV7-8 and TRBJ1-1; D is unresolved. CDR1 and CDR2 (germline): SGHVS, FQNEAQ. V was clipped by 5 bases and J by 0 bases, with 13 bases between them. The CDR3 loop spans 15 amino acids. CDR3 region: CASSPYGLMNTEAFF. Written as DNA, the CDR3 is TGTGCCAGCAGCCCCTACGGACTTATGAACACTGAAGCTTTCTTT.

J is TRBJ1-6 and V is TRBV6-1, with a tentative D call TRBD1 (5 bases). The CDR3 totals 14 residues. The V end was cut by 0 bases, the J end by 10 bases, with 10 bases between. CDR1 is MNHNS and CDR2 is SASEGT in the germline V gene. The CDR3, as DNA: TGTGCCAGCAGTGAAGCGGAAGGGGAATCACCCCTCCACTTT. It yields the protein CASSEAEGESPLHF.

The CDR3 DNA follows: TGTGCCAGCAGCGCCTGGACAGGGGCTGGAAACACCATATATTTT. Protein: CASSAWTGAGNTIYF. V usage is TRBV7-2 and J usage is TRBJ1-3; 9 nucleotides agree with TRBD1. Germline V lookup: CDR1 SGHTA, CDR2 FQGNSA. The CDR3 is 15 amino acids. V dropped 5 bases and J dropped 2; count of bases not matched to a gene: 4.

V usage is TRBV11-2 and J usage is TRBJ1-4; 9 bases align to TRBD1. The CDR3 contains 14 residues. The germline gives CDR1 SGHAT, CDR2 FQNNGV. The ends lost 5 bases at V and 7 bases at J; junction bases unmatched: 5. This chain's CDR3 is CASSEDRGSEKLFF. The CDR3 DNA sequence: TGTGCCAGCAGCGAGGACAGGGGAAGTGAAAAACTGTTTTTT.

The rearrangement joins TRBV25-1 to TRBJ2-1, with D maybe TRBD2 (5 bases). The germline V gene has CDR1 MGHDK and CDR2 SYGVNS. Trimming took 1 base from V and 6 from J, leaving 13 bases between them. There are 15 residues in the CDR3. CDR3 DNA sequence: TGTGCCAGCAGTGAATCGAGGGTGGTTAGCAATGAGCAGTTCTTC. It is translated as CASSESRVVSNEQFF. Full variable domain (rest looked up from reference TRBV25-1 and TRBJ2-1): EADIYQTPRYLVIGTGKKITLECSQTMGHDKMYWYQQDPGMELHLIHYSYGVNSTEKGDLSSESTVSRIRTEHFPLTLESARPSHTSQYLCASSESRVVSNEQFFGPGTRLTVL.

In nucleotides, the CDR3 is TGTGCCATCAGTGAGTCCTTAGGACAAGGGTACTTC. It encodes CAISESLGQGYF. The rearrangement joins TRBV10-3 to TRBJ2-7, with D possibly TRBD1 on 5 matching bases. The CDR3 has 12 amino acids. From germline, CDR1 is ENHRY and CDR2 SYGVKD. V lost 0 bases, J lost 12 bases, and 12 bases lay in between.

The genes are TRBV4-2 and TRBJ1-1; 10 positions match TRBD1. Unmatched junction bases numbered 6, after V lost 4 bases and J lost 4 bases. The CDR3 totals 15 residues. Germline CDR1 and CDR2: LGHNA and YNFKEQ. In DNA, the CDR3 is TGTGCCAGCAGCCGCCCTCGGACAGGGGGCACTGAAGCTTTCTTT. This translates into CASSRPRTGGTEAFF.

This clone turned up a few times. The chain combines TRBV5-1 with TRBJ2-5, with a possible D match to TRBD1 (6 bases). V dropped 2 bases and J dropped 0 bases, with 14 bases sitting between them. CDR3 length: 16 residues. CDR1 SGHRS and CDR2 YFSETQ come from the germline V gene. The CDR3 region has the DNA TGCGCCAGCAGCTTTCAGGGGTCGACGTACCAAGAGACCCAGTACTTC. Translation: CASSFQGSTYQETQYF.

This clone came up once. The chain joins TRBV9 to TRBJ2-5; TRBD2 matches at 12 bases. CDR1 and CDR2 from the germline V gene are SGDLS and YYNGEE. V was clipped by 4 bases and J by 5 bases; unmatched bases: 9. The CDR3 loop spans 16 amino acids. The CDR3, as DNA: TGTGCCAGCAGCCCGCCGGGACTAGCGGGCCGGGAGACCCAGTACTTC. As protein: CASSPPGLAGRETQYF.